Listed here are 19 T cell receptor beta chains from one sample, sequenced in a study of cytomegalovirus exposure and HLA in healthy donors. Sequenced by immunoSEQ multiplex PCR; TCRdb stores in-frame clones only, minus some. This table has more than 95,000 clones, roughly 86% appearing once. Sequencing used PBMCs. These receptor sequences come from a man younger than 35 in good health and CMV-seronegative.

This clone occurred a few times. The gene calls are TRBV7-9 and TRBJ2-7; TRBD1 agrees at 8 bases. The CDR3 loop spans 15 amino acids. Trimming cost V 5 bases and J 7 bases; bases outside gene matches: 13. Germline V gives CDR1 SEHNR, CDR2 FQNEAQ (reference sequence). CDR3 sequence reads: CASSPQRQGLGEQYF. As DNA, the CDR3 is TGTGCCAGCAGCCCCCAGCGACAGGGGCTGGGGGAGCAGTACTTC.

V usage is TRBV11-3 and J usage is TRBJ2-2; tentative D call: TRBD1 (6 bases). Germline V gene lookup returns CDR1 SGHNT and CDR2 YENEEA. V was shortened by 2 bases and J by 1 base, with 17 bases between the two germline ends. The CDR3 contains 18 residues. CDR3 residues: CASSLYSPWGQNTGELFF. CDR3 coding DNA: TGTGCCAGCAGCTTATATTCCCCCTGGGGGCAGAACACCGGGGAGCTGTTTTTT.

The V gene is TRBV7-2, the J gene TRBJ2-3; 11 nucleotides match TRBD2. The CDR3 is 15 residues long. V was pared by 5 bases and J by 8 bases, with 9 bases of the junction left unmatched. Germline CDR1 reads SGHTA; CDR2 reads FQGNSA. The CDR3 bases are TGTGCCAGCAGCGCCAGTAGCGGGGGGGCCGGTACGCAGTATTTT. Protein: CASSASSGGAGTQYF.

This chain links TRBV30 with TRBJ1-2; tentative D call: TRBD1 (5 bases). This CDR3 spans 12 amino acids. Germline V gene sequence: CDR1 GTSNPN, CDR2 SVGIG (reference sequence). Trimming took 5 bases from V and 6 from J, leaving 13 bases between them. CDR3 sequence (DNA): TGTGCCTGGTCGGCACAGGTGGATGGCTACACCTTC. Translating it yields CAWSAQVDGYTF.

The sample holds a few counts of this clone. The V gene is TRBV5-1, the J gene TRBJ1-2; 8 bases align to TRBD1. This CDR3 comprises 14 residues. In germline, CDR1 is SGHRS, CDR2 YFSETQ. The trim removed 3 bases at V and 2 bases at J, leaving 3 bases unmatched. The CDR3: CASSYGQGNYGYTF. CDR3 in DNA: TGCGCCAGCAGCTACGGACAGGGAAACTATGGCTACACCTTC. Full variable domain (outside the CDR3, taken from reference TRBV5-1 and TRBJ1-2): KAGVTQTPRYLIKTRGQQVTLSCSPISGHRSVSWYQQTPGQGLQFLFEYFSETQRNKGNFPGRFSGRQFSNSRSEMNVSTLELGDSALYLCASSYGQGNYGYTFGSGTRLTVV.

The rearrangement links TRBV2 to TRBJ2-3, with D unclear. The germline V gene has CDR1 SNHLY and CDR2 FYNNEI. The CDR3 length is 14 residues. Trimming took off 10 bases at V and 0 bases at J, with 14 bases between the two ends. The CDR3 nucleotides are TGTGCCAACTCCTGGTTGTCTAGCACAGATACGCAGTATTTT. Protein sequence: CANSWLSSTDTQYF.

This chain links TRBV7-2 with TRBJ1-1, with no clear D. V was pared by 10 bases and J by 0 bases, with 12 bases between. The CDR3 runs to 13 residues. Germline V gives CDR1 SGHTA, CDR2 FQGNSA. The CDR3 is CATTRVLNTEAFF. The CDR3 DNA reads TGTGCCACCACGAGGGTTTTGAACACTGAAGCTTTCTTT.

The rearrangement uses TRBV2 and TRBJ1-1; maybe TRBD1 (5 bases). CDR1 is SNHLY, CDR2 FYNNEI, per germline. The CDR3 length is 14 residues. Trimming cost V 6 bases and J 3 bases, with 14 bases left between them. CDR3: CASSSWRDYTEAFF. Written as DNA, the CDR3 is TGTGCCAGCAGCTCCTGGAGGGACTACACTGAAGCTTTCTTT.

The chain employs TRBV6-4 and TRBJ2-1, with a weak D call TRBD1 (6 bases). V lost 4 bases to trimming and J lost 3 bases, with 16 bases between them. From germline, CDR1 is MRHNA and CDR2 SNTAGT. This CDR3 comprises 16 residues. The CDR3, as DNA: TGTGCCAGCAGTGTTGGGACCCTAGGGGGCTACAATGAGCAGTTCTTC. It codes for CASSVGTLGGYNEQFF.

This chain uses TRBV7-2 with TRBJ1-2; 8 bases are a match to TRBD1. The germline gives CDR1 SGHTA, CDR2 FQGNSA. The CDR3 is 15 residues long. V shed 5 bases, J shed 1 base, and the junction held 6 bases outside the gene matches. In DNA, the CDR3 is TGTGCCAGCAGCCCGGACAGGGCTGGTAACTATGGCTACACCTTC. Protein: CASSPDRAGNYGYTF.

As to this clone: Other DNA sequences in this specimen translate into the identical CDR3. The chain carries TRBV5-6 and TRBJ2-3; maybe TRBD2 (5 bases). There are 14 residues in the CDR3. The V and J ends lost 0 bases and 1 base respectively, with 6 bases between them. Germline V gives CDR1 SGHDT, CDR2 YYEEEE. The CDR3 coding sequence is TGTGCCAGCAGCTTGGACGGGGGCACAGATACGCAGTATTTT. Its translation: CASSLDGGTDTQYF.

The rearrangement links TRBV6-5 to TRBJ2-3; 7 bases map to TRBD2. Germline V CDR1 and CDR2: MNHEY, SVGAGI. CDR3 length: 14 residues. With 4 bases clipped from V and 4 bases from J, the junction kept 5 bases outside the gene matches. The CDR3 protein is CASSSRTRPDTQYF. The CDR3 bases are TGTGCCAGCAGTTCCCGGACTAGACCAGATACGCAGTATTTT.

The V gene is TRBV7-8, the J gene TRBJ1-5, with 7 bases lining up with TRBD1. Germline CDR1 reads SGHVS; CDR2 reads FQNEAQ. The CDR3 length is 16 residues. Losses at the gene ends were 5 bases for V and 6 bases for J; bases not matched to a gene: 13. The DNA for the CDR3 is TGTGCCAGCAGCCCGATCAACAGGGGCTCTGGTCAGCCCCAGCATTTT. Protein sequence: CASSPINRGSGQPQHF.

The chain joins TRBV7-9 to TRBJ1-5; possibly TRBD1 for D (5 bases). Germline CDR1 is SEHNR and CDR2 is FQNEAQ (reference sequence). Trimming stripped 2 bases from V and 6 bases from J, with 8 bases between. The CDR3 covers 13 residues. The CDR3 reads CASSLQGGQPQHF. The CDR3 nucleotides read TGTGCCAGCAGCTTACAGGGAGGTCAGCCCCAGCATTTT.

This clone has a single count. The V call is TRBV6-6, the J call TRBJ1-5; D uncertain. Germline V gene data show CDR1 as MNHNY and CDR2 as SVGAGI (reference sequence). The germline V and J ends were trimmed by 6 bases and 4 bases, with 16 bases remaining between them. CDR3 size: 15 residues. CDR3: CASRPDTFVNQPQHF. Here the CDR3 DNA reads TGTGCCAGCAGACCCGACACCTTCGTGAATCAGCCCCAGCATTTT.

This clone was seen once. The chain recombines TRBV7-2 with TRBJ2-6; a possible D gene is TRBD2 (6 bases). Germline V gene sequence: CDR1 SGHTA, CDR2 FQGNSA. The V end lost 5 bases, the J end lost 2 bases, and 13 bases lay between the germline ends. The CDR3 is 16 amino acids. The CDR3 region is CASSPGDRAGANVLTF. In DNA form, the CDR3 reads TGTGCCAGCAGCCCGGGAGACCGAGCTGGGGCCAACGTCCTGACTTTC.

This clone was seen a handful of times. This sequence joins TRBV7-2 and TRBJ2-1; D is unresolved. The V gene's germline CDR1 is SGHTA and CDR2 FQGNSA. Trimming left V 1 base short and J 0 bases short, with 7 bases between. This CDR3 is 15 amino acids long. The CDR3 loop is CASSLDPSSYNEQFF. In DNA form, the CDR3 reads TGTGCCAGCAGCTTAGATCCTAGCTCCTACAATGAGCAGTTCTTC.

The chain is built from TRBV29-1 and TRBJ2-5; 8 bases line up with TRBD1. The CDR3 contains 16 residues. V was pared by 7 bases and J by 2 bases, with 15 bases of the junction left unmatched. From germline, CDR1 is SQVTM and CDR2 ANQGSEA. CDR3 in DNA: TGCAGCGCCATTCAAATTGGACAGGGCCGTCAAGAGACCCAGTACTTC. The encoded protein is CSAIQIGQGRQETQYF.

The chain is built from TRBV7-2 and TRBJ2-3; 8 nucleotides align to TRBD1. From germline, CDR1 is SGHTA and CDR2 FQGNSA. The CDR3 consists of 14 residues. V lost 3 bases, J lost 5 bases, and 4 bases stayed unmatched. DNA for the CDR3: TGTGCCAGCAGCTTGGGCAGGGGGCGAGATACGCAGTATTTT. Translation: CASSLGRGRDTQYF.